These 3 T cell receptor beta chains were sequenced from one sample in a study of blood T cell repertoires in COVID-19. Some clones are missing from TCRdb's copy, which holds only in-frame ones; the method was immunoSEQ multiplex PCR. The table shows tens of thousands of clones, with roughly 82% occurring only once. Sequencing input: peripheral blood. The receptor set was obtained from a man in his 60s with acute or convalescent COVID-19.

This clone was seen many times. The CDR3 region is CASSAYGTSNQPQHF. The DNA of the CDR3 is TGTGCCAGCAGTGCCTACGGGACTTCGAATCAGCCCCAGCATTTT. This chain connects TRBV2 to TRBJ1-5; D may be TRBD1 (5 bases). The V and J ends lost 4 bases and 4 bases respectively, with 14 bases between them. Germline-derived CDR1 and CDR2 are SNHLY and FYNNEI. This CDR3 is 15 amino acids long.

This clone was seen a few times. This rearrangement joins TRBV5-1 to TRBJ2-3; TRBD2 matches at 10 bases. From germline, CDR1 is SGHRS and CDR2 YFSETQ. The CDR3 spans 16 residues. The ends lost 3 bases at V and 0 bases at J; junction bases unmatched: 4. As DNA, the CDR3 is TGCGCCAGCAGCTGGAGGACTAGCGGTAGCACAGATACGCAGTATTTT. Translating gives CASSWRTSGSTDTQYF.

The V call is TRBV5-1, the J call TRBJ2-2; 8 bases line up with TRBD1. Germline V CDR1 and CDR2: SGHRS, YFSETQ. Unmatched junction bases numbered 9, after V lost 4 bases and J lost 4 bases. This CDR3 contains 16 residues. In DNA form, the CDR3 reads TGCGCCAGCAGCCAGCCCGACAGGGGAAGCACCGGGGAGCTGTTTTTT. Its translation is CASSQPDRGSTGELFF.